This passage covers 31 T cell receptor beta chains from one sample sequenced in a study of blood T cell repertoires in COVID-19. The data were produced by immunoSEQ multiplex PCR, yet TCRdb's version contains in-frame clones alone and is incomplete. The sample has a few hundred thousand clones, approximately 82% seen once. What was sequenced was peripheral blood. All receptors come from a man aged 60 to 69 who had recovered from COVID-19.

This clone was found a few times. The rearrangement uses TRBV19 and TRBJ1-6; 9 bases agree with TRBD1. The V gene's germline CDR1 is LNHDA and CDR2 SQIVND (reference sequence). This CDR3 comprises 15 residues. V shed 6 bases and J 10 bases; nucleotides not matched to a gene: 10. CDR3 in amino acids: CASRGTGRSQSPLHF. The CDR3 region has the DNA TGTGCCAGTAGAGGGACAGGGAGAAGCCAATCACCCCTCCACTTT.

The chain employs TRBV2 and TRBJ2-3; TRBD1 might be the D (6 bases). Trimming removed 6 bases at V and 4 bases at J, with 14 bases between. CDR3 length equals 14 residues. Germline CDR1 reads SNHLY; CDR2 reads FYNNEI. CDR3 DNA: TGTGCCAGCAGCACCAGGGGCTTTTCAGATACGCAGTATTTT. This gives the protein CASSTRGFSDTQYF.

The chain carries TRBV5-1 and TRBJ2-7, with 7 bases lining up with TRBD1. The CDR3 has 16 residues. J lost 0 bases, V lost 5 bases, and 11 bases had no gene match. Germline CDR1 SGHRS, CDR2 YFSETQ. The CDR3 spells CASRKGDSGSSYEQYF. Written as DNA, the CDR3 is TGCGCCAGCAGAAAAGGGGACAGTGGAAGCTCCTACGAGCAGTACTTC.

In nucleotides, the CDR3 is TGTGCCAGCAAACCAGACAGGTCCATGAACACTGAAGCTTTCTTT. It encodes CASKPDRSMNTEAFF. V is TRBV6-5 and J is TRBJ1-1; the D gene is possibly TRBD1 (6 bases). The CDR3 length is 15 residues. Germline V gene lookup returns CDR1 MNHEY and CDR2 SVGAGI. V was pared by 7 bases and J by 0 bases, with 15 bases between.

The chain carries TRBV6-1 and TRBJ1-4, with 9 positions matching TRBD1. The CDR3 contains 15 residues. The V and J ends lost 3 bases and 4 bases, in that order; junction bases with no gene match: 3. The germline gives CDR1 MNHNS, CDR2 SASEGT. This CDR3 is CASSDPDRGNEKLFF. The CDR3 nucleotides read TGTGCCAGCAGTGACCCGGACAGGGGTAATGAAAAACTGTTTTTT.

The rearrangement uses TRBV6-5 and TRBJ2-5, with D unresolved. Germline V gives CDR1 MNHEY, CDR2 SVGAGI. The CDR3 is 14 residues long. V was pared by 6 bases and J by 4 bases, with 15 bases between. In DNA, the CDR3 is TGTGCCAGCAGCCCCAGAGTGGGCCGAGAGACCCAGTACTTC. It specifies CASSPRVGRETQYF.

CDR3 sequence: CASISAGFQGKAEAFF. The CDR3 DNA reads TGTGCCAGCATTAGCGCGGGATTCCAGGGTAAGGCTGAAGCTTTCTTT. This chain connects TRBV28 to TRBJ1-1, with D tentatively TRBD1 (5 bases). The CDR3 has 16 residues. Germline CDR1 reads MDHEN; CDR2 reads SYDVKM. V lost 7 bases and J lost 6, with 24 bases in between. The whole variable domain, filled in from reference TRBV28 and TRBJ1-1, reads DVKVTQSSRYLVKRTGEKVFLECVQDMDHENMFWYRQDPGLGLRLIYFSYDVKMKEKGDIPEGYSVSREKKERFSLILESASTNQTSMYLCASISAGFQGKAEAFFGQGTRLTVV.

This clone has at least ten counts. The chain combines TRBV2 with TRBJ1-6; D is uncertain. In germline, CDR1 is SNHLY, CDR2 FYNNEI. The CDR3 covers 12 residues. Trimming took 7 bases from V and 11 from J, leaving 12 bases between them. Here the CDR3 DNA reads TGTGCCAGCACTCGAGAGCCCCCACCCCTCCACTTT. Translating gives CASTREPPPLHF.

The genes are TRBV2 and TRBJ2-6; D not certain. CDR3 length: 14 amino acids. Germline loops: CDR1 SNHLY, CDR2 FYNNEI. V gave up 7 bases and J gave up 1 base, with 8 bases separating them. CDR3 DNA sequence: TGTGCCAGCACCCGGTTATCTGGGGCCAACGTCCTGACTTTC. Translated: CASTRLSGANVLTF.

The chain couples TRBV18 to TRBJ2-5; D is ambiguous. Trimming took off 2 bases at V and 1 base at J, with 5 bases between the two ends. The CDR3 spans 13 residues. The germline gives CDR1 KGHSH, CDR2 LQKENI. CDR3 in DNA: TGTGCCAGCTCACCAGGGCGCCAAGAGACCCAGTACTTC. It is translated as CASSPGRQETQYF.

The CDR3 sequence is CAWKTGITYNEQFF. In nucleotides, the CDR3 is TGTGCCTGGAAGACAGGGATCACCTACAATGAGCAGTTCTTC. The chain employs TRBV30 and TRBJ2-1; TRBD1 matches at 7 bases. J lost 2 bases, V lost 4 bases, and 5 bases had no gene match. CDR3 length: 14 amino acids. CDR1 GTSNPN and CDR2 SVGIG come from the germline V gene (reference sequence).

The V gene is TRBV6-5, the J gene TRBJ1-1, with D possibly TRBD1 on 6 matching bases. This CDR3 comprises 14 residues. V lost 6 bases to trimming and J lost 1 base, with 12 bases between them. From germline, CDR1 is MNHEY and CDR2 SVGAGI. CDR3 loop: CASRGVGGNTEAFF. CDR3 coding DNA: TGTGCCAGCAGAGGGGTAGGGGGGAACACTGAAGCTTTCTTT.

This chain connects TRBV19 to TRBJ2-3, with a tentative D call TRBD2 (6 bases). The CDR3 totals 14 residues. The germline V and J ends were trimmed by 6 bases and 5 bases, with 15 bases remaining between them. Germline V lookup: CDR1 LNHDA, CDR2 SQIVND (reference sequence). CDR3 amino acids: CASRGTGTGDTQYF. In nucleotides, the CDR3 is TGTGCCAGTAGGGGGACCGGGACTGGAGATACGCAGTATTTT.

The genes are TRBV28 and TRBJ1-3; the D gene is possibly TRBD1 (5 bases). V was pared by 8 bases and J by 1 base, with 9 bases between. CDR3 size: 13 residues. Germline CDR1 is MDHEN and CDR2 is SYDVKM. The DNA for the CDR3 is TGTGCCAGCGGCAGGGTATCTGGAAACACCATATATTTT. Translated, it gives CASGRVSGNTIYF. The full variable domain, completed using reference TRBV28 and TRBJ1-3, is DVKVTQSSRYLVKRTGEKVFLECVQDMDHENMFWYRQDPGLGLRLIYFSYDVKMKEKGDIPEGYSVSREKKERFSLILESASTNQTSMYLCASGRVSGNTIYFGEGSWLTVV.

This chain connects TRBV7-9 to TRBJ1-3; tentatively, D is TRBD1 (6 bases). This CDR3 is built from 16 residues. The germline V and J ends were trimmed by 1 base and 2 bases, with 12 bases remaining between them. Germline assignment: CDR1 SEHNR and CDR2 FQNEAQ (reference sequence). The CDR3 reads CASSLEGGGPGNTIYF. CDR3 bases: TGTGCCAGCAGCTTAGAAGGGGGGGGCCCTGGAAACACCATATATTTT.

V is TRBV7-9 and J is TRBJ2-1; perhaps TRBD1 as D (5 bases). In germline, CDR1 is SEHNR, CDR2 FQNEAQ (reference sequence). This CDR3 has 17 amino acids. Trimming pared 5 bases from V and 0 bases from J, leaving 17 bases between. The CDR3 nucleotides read TGTGCCAGCAGCGGTTCCTTCAGGGTAAGCTCCTACAATGAGCAGTTCTTC. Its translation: CASSGSFRVSSYNEQFF.

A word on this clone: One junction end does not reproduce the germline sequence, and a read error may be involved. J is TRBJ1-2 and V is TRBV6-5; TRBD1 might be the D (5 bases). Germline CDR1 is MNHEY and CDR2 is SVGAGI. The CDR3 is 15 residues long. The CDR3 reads CASSDSGPGRLGYTF. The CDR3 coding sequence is TGTGCCAGCAGTGACTCGGGGCCCGGACGATTGGGCTACACCTTC.

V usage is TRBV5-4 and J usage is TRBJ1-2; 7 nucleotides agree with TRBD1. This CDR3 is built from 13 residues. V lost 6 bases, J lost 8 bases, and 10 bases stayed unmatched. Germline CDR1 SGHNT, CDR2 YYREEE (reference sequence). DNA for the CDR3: TGTGCCAGCACCTTAGACAGGGCCTTCGGCTACACCTTC. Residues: CASTLDRAFGYTF.

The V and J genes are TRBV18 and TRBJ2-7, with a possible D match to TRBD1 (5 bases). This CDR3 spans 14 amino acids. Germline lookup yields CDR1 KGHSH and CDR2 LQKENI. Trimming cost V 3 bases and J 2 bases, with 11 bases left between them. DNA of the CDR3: TGTGCCAGCTCACCTGACAGTATAACCTACGAGCAGTACTTC. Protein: CASSPDSITYEQYF.

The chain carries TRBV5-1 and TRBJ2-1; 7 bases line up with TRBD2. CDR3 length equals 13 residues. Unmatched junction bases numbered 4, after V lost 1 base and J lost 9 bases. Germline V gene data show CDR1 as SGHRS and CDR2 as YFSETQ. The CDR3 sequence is CASSLRLAGEQFF. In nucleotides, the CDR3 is TGCGCCAGCAGCTTGCGGTTAGCGGGTGAGCAGTTCTTC. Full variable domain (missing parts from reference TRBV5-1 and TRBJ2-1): KAGVTQTPRYLIKTRGQQVTLSCSPISGHRSVSWYQQTPGQGLQFLFEYFSETQRNKGNFPGRFSGRQFSNSRSEMNVSTLELGDSALYLCASSLRLAGEQFFGPGTRLTVL.

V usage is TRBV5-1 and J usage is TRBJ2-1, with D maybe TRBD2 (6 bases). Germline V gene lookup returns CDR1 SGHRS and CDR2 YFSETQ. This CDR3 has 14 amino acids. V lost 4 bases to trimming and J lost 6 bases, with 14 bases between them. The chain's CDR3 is CASSPGGVGNEQFF. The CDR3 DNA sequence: TGCGCCAGCAGCCCAGGAGGGGTAGGCAATGAGCAGTTCTTC.

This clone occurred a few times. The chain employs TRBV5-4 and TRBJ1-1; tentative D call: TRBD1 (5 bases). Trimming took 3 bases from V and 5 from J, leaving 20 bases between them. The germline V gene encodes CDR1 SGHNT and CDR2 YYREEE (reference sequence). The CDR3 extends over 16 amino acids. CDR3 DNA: TGTGCCAGCAGCTCCGGAGGGGCGAGGGATATGACTGAAGCTTTCTTT. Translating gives CASSSGGARDMTEAFF.

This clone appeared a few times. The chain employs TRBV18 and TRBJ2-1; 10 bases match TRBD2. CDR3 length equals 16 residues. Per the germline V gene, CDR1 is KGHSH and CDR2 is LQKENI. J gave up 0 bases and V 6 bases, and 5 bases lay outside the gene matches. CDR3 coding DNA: TGTGCCAGCTCCCCTCCTAGCGGGAGCTCCTACAATGAGCAGTTCTTC. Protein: CASSPPSGSSYNEQFF. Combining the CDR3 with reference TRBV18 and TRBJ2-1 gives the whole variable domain NAGVMQNPRHLVRRRGQEARLRCSPMKGHSHVYWYRQLPEEGLKFMVYLQKENIIDESGMPKERFSAEFPKEGPSILRIQQVVRGDSAAYFCASSPPSGSSYNEQFFGPGTRLTVL.

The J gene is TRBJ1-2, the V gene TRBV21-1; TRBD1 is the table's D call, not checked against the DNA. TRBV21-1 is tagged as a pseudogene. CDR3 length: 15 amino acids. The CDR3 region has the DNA TGTGCCAGCAGCCACCCCGGGACAGGGGGCTATGGCTACACCTTC. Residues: CASSHPGTGGYGYTF.

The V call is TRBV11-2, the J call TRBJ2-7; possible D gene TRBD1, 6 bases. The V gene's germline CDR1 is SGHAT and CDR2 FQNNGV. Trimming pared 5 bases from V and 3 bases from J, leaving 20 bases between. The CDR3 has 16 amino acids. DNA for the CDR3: TGTGCCAGCAGCCCCAGTGGGGGCAGGGAACACTACGAGCAGTACTTC. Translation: CASSPSGGREHYEQYF.

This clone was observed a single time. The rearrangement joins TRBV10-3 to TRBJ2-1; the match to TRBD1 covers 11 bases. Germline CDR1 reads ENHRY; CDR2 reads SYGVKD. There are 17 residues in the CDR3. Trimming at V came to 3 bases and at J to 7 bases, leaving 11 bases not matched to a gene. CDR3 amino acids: CAISDQSGTGGLNEQFF. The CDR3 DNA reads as TGTGCCATCAGTGACCAGTCCGGGACAGGGGGTTTGAATGAGCAGTTCTTC.

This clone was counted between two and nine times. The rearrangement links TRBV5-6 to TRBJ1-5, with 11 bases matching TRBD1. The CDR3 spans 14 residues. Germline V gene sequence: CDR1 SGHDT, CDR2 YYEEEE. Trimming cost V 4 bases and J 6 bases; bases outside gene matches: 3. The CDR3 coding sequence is TGTGCCAGCAGCAGGACAGGGGGCAGTCAGCCCCAGCATTTT. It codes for CASSRTGGSQPQHF.

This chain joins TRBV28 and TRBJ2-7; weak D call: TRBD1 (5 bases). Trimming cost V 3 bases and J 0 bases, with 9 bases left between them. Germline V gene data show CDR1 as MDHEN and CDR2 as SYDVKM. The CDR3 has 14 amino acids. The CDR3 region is CASSLTDISYEQYF. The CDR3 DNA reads TGTGCCAGCAGTTTGACAGATATCTCCTACGAGCAGTACTTC.

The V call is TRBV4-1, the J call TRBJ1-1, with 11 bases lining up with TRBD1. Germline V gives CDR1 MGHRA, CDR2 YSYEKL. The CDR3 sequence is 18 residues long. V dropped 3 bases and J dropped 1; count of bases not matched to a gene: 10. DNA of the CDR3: TGCGCCAGCAGCCATCGGACAGGGGGCCTACAATCGAACACTGAAGCTTTCTTT. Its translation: CASSHRTGGLQSNTEAFF.

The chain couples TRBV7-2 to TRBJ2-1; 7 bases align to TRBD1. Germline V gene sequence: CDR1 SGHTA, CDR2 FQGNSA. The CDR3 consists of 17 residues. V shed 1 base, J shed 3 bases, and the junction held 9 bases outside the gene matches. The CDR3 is CASSLGSGTASYNEQFF. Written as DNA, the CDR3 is TGTGCCAGCAGCTTAGGGTCAGGGACAGCTAGCTACAATGAGCAGTTCTTC.

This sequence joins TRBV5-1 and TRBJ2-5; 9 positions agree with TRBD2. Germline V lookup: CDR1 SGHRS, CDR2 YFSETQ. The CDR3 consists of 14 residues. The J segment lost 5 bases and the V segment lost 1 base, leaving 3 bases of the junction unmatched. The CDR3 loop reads CASSLMRGGETQYF. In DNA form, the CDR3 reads TGCGCCAGCAGCTTGATGCGGGGGGGGGAGACCCAGTACTTC. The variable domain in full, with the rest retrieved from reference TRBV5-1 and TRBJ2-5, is KAGVTQTPRYLIKTRGQQVTLSCSPISGHRSVSWYQQTPGQGLQFLFEYFSETQRNKGNFPGRFSGRQFSNSRSEMNVSTLELGDSALYLCASSLMRGGETQYFGPGTRLLVL.